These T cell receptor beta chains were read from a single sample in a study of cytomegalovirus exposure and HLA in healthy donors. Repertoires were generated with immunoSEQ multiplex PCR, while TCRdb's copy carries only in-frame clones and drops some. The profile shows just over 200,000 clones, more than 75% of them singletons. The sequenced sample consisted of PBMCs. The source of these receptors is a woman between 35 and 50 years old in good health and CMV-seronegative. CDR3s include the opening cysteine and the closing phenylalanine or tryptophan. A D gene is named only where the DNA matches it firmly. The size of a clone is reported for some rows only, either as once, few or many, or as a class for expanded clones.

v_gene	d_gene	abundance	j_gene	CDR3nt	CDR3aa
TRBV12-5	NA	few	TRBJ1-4	TGTGCTAGCCTGGGGGCGGCTAATGAAAAACTGTTTTTT	CASLGAANEKLFF
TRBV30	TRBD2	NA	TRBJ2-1	TGTGCCCTCCTAGCGGAAAGCAATGAGCAGTTCTTC	CALLAESNEQFF
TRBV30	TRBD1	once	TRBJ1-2	TGTGCCTGGACTGGACAGGGTAACTATGGCTACACCTTC	CAWTGQGNYGYTF
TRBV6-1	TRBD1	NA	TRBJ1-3	TGTGCCAGCAGTGAAACAGGGGGCGGTGGAAACACCATATATTTT	CASSETGGGGNTIYF
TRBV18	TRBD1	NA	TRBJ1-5	TGTGCCAGCTCACGAGGACAGGTGCAGTACCCCCAGCATTTT	CASSRGQVQYPQHF
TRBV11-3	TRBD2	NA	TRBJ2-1	TGTGCCAGCAGCTTAGGGACTAGCGGGAGTTTTGAGCAGTTCTTC	CASSLGTSGSFEQFF
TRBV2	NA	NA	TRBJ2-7	TGTGCCAGCAGGATTATAGGGGATGGCTACTCTTCGCGCGAGCAGTACTTC	CASRIIGDGYSSREQYF
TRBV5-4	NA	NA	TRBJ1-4	TGTGCCAGCAGCGGGGGGGCCGAGACAAAACTGTTTTTT	CASSGGAETKLFF
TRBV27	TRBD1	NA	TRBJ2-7	TGTGCCAGCAGTTTATGGACAGGTTCCACCTACGAGCAGTACTTC	CASSLWTGSTYEQYF
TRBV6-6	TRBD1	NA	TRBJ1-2	TGTGCCAGCAGTACCCCGCCGGGACAGGGGAATGGCTACACCTTC	CASSTPPGQGNGYTF
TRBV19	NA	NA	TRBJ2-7	TGTGCCAGTATTGGGGTTGAGGGGCAGTACTTC	CASIGVEGQYF
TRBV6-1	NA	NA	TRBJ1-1	TGTGCCAGCAGGGCGACAGCGAACACTGAAGCTTTCTTT	CASRATANTEAFF
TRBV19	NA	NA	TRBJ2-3	TGTGCCAGTAGTATAGCCCTCCCAGATACGCAGTATTTT	CASSIALPDTQYF
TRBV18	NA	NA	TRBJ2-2	TGTGCCAGCTCACCAGACGGGGCCGGGGAGCTGTTTTTT	CASSPDGAGELFF
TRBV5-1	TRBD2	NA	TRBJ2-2	TGCGCCAGCAGGGCGGAGCTAGCGGGAGATCCTACCGGGGAGCTGTTTTTT	CASRAELAGDPTGELFF
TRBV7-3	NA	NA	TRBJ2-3	TGCGCCAGCAGCCAATGGGACTCCCCACAGTATTTT	CASSQWDSPQYF
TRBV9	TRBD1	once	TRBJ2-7	TGTGCCAGCAGCGTAGAGGGACAGTGGGGCTACGAGCAGTACTTC	CASSVEGQWGYEQYF
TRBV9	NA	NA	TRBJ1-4	TGTGCCAGCAGCGCGGAGGGGTTTAATGAAAAACTGTTTTTT	CASSAEGFNEKLFF
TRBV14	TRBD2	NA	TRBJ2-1	TGTGCCAGCAGCCGTCTGCGGGAGGTTGGGAATGAGCAGTTCTTC	CASSRLREVGNEQFF
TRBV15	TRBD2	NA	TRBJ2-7	TGTGCCACCAGCGTCTCAGGAGGACTAGCGGGAGAAAAGTACGAGCAGTACTTC	CATSVSGGLAGEKYEQYF
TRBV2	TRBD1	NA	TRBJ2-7	TGTGCCAGCAGTGAAGGAGTGACAGGGGGCTACGAGCAGTACTTC	CASSEGVTGGYEQYF
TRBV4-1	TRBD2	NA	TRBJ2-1	TGCGCCAGCAGCCAAACCGGACTAGGAACCTACAATGAGCAGTTCTTC	CASSQTGLGTYNEQFF
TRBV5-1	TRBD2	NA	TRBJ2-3	TGCGCCAGCAGCCAGGGACTAGCGAGTTCAGATACGCAGTATTTT	CASSQGLASSDTQYF
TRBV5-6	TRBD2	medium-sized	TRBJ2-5	TGTGCCAGCAGCATCCTCGTGGGAGGGCAGGAGACCCAGTACTTC	CASSILVGGQETQYF
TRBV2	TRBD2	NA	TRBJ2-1	TGTGCCAGCAGGGACGGGACTAGCGTCAATGAGCAGTTCTTC	CASRDGTSVNEQFF
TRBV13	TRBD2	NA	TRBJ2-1	TGTGCCAGCAGTCCTAGCGGGCCCTACAATGAGCAGTTCTTC	CASSPSGPYNEQFF
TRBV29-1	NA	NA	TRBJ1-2	TGCAGCGTTGACGCACAGATGGGCTACACCTTC	CSVDAQMGYTF
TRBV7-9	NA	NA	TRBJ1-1	TGCGCCAGCAGCTTATCAGTGAACACTGAAGCTTTCTTT	CASSLSVNTEAFF
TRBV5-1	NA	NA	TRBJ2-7	TGCGCCAGCAGCTTGACTGGGAGCTACGAGCAGTACTTC	CASSLTGSYEQYF
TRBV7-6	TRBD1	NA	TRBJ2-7	TGTGCCAGCAGCTTAGCTGGGGACAGGTCCTACGAGCAGTACTTC	CASSLAGDRSYEQYF
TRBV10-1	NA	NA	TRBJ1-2	TGCGCCAGCAGTGAGTCACCCTCCAGGGTGGAAGGCTACACCTTC	CASSESPSRVEGYTF
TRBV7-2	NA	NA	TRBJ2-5	TGTGCCAGCAGCTTAGCGCCAGCGCGCGGACAAGAGACCCAGTACTTC	CASSLAPARGQETQYF
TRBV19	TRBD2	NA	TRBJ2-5	TGTGCCAGTAGTAAGGGACTAGCGGAGACGGAGACCCAGTACTTC	CASSKGLAETETQYF
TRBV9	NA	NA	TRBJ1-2	TGTGCCAGCAGCGTAGGTGAGGGGGACATCTATGGCTACACCTTC	CASSVGEGDIYGYTF
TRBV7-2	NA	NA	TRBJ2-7	TGTGCCAGCAGCTTAGTTCGGGACTCTCTATCCGAGCAGTACTTC	CASSLVRDSLSEQYF
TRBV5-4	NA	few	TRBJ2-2	TGTGCCAGCAGCTTCAGGGCTAACACCGGGGAGCTGTTTTTT	CASSFRANTGELFF
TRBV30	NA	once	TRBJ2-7	TGTGCCTGGAGTGCCAAACAGGGTCGGGAGCAGTACTTC	CAWSAKQGREQYF
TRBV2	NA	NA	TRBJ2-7	TGTGCCGGTAGGGAAGGCGGCTACGAGCAGTACTTC	CAGREGGYEQYF
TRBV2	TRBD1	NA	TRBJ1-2	TGTGCCAGCAGTGAAACCGGGACAGACTATGGCTACATCTTC	CASSETGTDYGYIF
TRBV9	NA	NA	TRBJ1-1	TGTGCCAGCAGTGATACCCTAGGGGCCTGGAACACTGAAGCTTTCTTT	CASSDTLGAWNTEAFF
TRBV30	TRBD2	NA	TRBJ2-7	TGTGCCTGGAGAGCCAGCGGGAGGTTCGGACAGTACTTC	CAWRASGRFGQYF
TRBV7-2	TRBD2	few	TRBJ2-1	TGTGCCAGCAGCTCATCCGGGACTAGCTACAATGAGCAGTTCTTC	CASSSSGTSYNEQFF
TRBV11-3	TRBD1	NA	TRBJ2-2	TGTGCCAGCAGCGGCAGGGGGACCGGGGAGCTGTTTTTT	CASSGRGTGELFF
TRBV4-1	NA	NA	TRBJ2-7	TGCGCCAGCAGCCAAGAAATCCGCTACGAGCAGTACTTC	CASSQEIRYEQYF
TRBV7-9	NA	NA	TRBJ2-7	TGTGCCAGCAGCTTACCACAGGGTATGCCCTCATACGAGCAGTACTTC	CASSLPQGMPSYEQYF
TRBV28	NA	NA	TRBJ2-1	TGTGCCAGCAGTCTGTCCTACAATGAGCAGTTCTTC	CASSLSYNEQFF
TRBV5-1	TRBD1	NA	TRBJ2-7	TGCGCCAGCAGTACGGGACAGCCGCCTTACGAGCAGTACTTC	CASSTGQPPYEQYF
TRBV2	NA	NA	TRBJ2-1	TGTGCCAGCAGTGAATTGCGGCGGAGCTCCTACAATGAGCAGTTCTTC	CASSELRRSSYNEQFF
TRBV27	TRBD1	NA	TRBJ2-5	TGTGCCAGCAGTCCGCGGGACAGGGAAGAGACCCAGTACTTC	CASSPRDREETQYF
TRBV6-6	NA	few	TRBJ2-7	TGTGCCAGCAGTTACCACTACGAGCAGTACTTC	CASSYHYEQYF
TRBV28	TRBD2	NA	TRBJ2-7	TGTGCCAGCAGGTCGACTAGCGGCGTCTACGAGCAGTACTTC	CASRSTSGVYEQYF
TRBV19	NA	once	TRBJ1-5	TGTGCCAGTAGTTTAGGTAGTTATCAGCCCCAGCATTTT	CASSLGSYQPQHF
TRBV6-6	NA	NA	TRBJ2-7	TGTGCCAGCACCGGGGGCTCCTACGAGCAGTACTTC	CASTGGSYEQYF